These T cell receptor beta chains were read from a single sample in a study of T cell responses to AZD1222 COVID-19 vaccine. The repertoire was sequenced with immunoSEQ multiplex PCR; TCRdb's copy has only in-frame clones and lacks some. The top ten clones hold about 20% of a sample with 150,000 or so clones, roughly nine tenths of them seen once. Sequenced here: peripheral blood, sampled on day 0 of AZD1222 vaccination. The receptors were gathered from an adult in good health. Each CDR3 is given with its conserved first and last residue. D genes are given only for firm matches. Size tells how often a clone was seen (once, few, many) or the class of an expanded clone, and some rows leave it out.

TRBV5-1	NA	NA	TRBJ1-4	CASSFGPPEKLFF	TGCGCCAGCAGCTTCGGACCCCCTGAAAAACTGTTTTTT
TRBV7-3	NA	TRBD2	TRBJ2-1	CASSLRGGRNEQFF	TGTGCCAGCAGCTTACGGGGGGGTCGCAATGAGCAGTTCTTC
TRBV2	once	NA	TRBJ2-1	CASTIFSGVQFF	TGTGCCAGCACCATCTTTTCGGGGGTTCAGTTCTTC
TRBV9	NA	TRBD1	TRBJ1-1	CASSLELGQAGITEAFF	TGTGCCAGCAGCCTCGAACTCGGACAGGCAGGTATCACTGAAGCTTTCTTT
TRBV9	NA	NA	TRBJ1-5	CASSGWGGANQPQHF	TGTGCCAGCAGCGGTTGGGGCGGTGCCAATCAGCCCCAGCATTTT
TRBV10-2	NA	NA	TRBJ1-2	CASKLSGYGYTF	TGCGCCAGCAAGCTCTCGGGCTATGGCTACACCTTC
TRBV5-4	NA	TRBD1	TRBJ1-4	CASSPGQVDEKLFF	TGTGCCAGCAGCCCCGGACAGGTCGACGAAAAACTGTTTTTT
TRBV30	NA	NA	TRBJ2-1	CAWSVNRNEQFF	TGTGCCTGGAGTGTCAATAGGAATGAGCAGTTCTTC
TRBV19	NA	NA	TRBJ2-1	CASSMGMGGTAGFF	TGTGCCAGTAGTATGGGAATGGGTGGGACTGCGGGGTTCTTC
TRBV6-5	NA	NA	TRBJ2-3	CASSYSGGRKDTQYF	TGTGCCAGCAGTTACTCAGGGGGTAGGAAAGATACGCAGTATTTT
TRBV15	NA	TRBD1	TRBJ1-3	CATSRDRVGNTIYF	TGTGCCACCAGCAGGGACAGGGTCGGAAACACCATATATTTT
TRBV11-2	NA	NA	TRBJ1-4	CASSREGVANEKLFF	TGTGCCAGCAGCCGAGAGGGGGTGGCTAATGAAAAACTGTTTTTT
TRBV9	NA	TRBD2	TRBJ2-1	CASSEAGGSYNEQFF	TGTGCCAGCAGCGAAGCGGGGGGCTCCTACAATGAGCAGTTCTTC
TRBV6-5	NA	TRBD1	TRBJ1-4	CASSRGQGREKLFF	TGTGCCAGCAGTCGCGGACAGGGTCGGGAAAAACTGTTTTTT
TRBV5-1	NA	NA	TRBJ1-2	CASSLGLEKGYTF	TGCGCCAGCAGCTTAGGCCTGGAGAAGGGCTACACCTTC
TRBV18	NA	NA	TRBJ1-5	CASSPSEGIQPQHF	TGTGCCAGCTCGCCGTCAGAAGGGATTCAGCCCCAGCATTTT
TRBV6-1	NA	TRBD1	TRBJ1-1	CASSDNRGHTEAFF	TGTGCCAGCAGTGATAACAGGGGGCACACTGAAGCTTTCTTT
TRBV5-1	NA	TRBD1	TRBJ1-4	CASSLEGGLANEKLFF	TGCGCCAGCAGCTTGGAAGGGGGCCTGGCTAATGAAAAACTGTTTTTT
TRBV6-5	NA	NA	TRBJ1-6	CASSYTPEASPLHF	TGTGCCAGCAGTTACACCCCAGAGGCTTCACCCCTCCACTTT
TRBV7-9	NA	NA	TRBJ2-1	CASSSGLEQFF	TGTGCCAGCAGCTCAGGACTTGAGCAGTTCTTC
TRBV4-1	NA	TRBD1	TRBJ2-7	CASSQPGQNYEQYF	TGCGCCAGCAGCCAGCCGGGACAGAACTACGAGCAGTACTTC
TRBV29-1	NA	NA	TRBJ1-2	CSVDLNGYTF	TGCAGCGTTGATTTAAATGGCTACACCTTC
TRBV30	few	NA	TRBJ1-5	CAWSRGSRAQHF	TGTGCCTGGAGCCGGGGATCTCGGGCCCAGCATTTT
TRBV7-3	once	TRBD1	TRBJ2-6	CASSLGTGGSGANVLTF	TGTGCCAGCAGCTTAGGGACAGGGGGCTCTGGGGCCAACGTCCTGACTTTC
TRBV14	NA	NA	TRBJ1-1	CASSHYFAEAFF	TGTGCCAGCAGCCATTATTTCGCTGAAGCTTTCTTT
TRBV19	NA	NA	TRBJ1-2	CASSERIGGYTF	TGTGCCAGTAGTGAGAGGATTGGTGGCTACACCTTC
TRBV9	NA	NA	TRBJ1-6	CASSPPGGADSPLHF	TGTGCCAGCAGCCCTCCCGGGGGGGCGGATTCACCCCTCCACTTT